Following are 13 T cell receptor beta chains from one sample sequenced in a study of spatial heterogeneity in lung cancer. Time point reported: sample taken at primary tumor resection. Whole-study findings and limits: How many expanded intratumoral alpha and beta TCRs were present tracked the tumor mutation count, which was a count of nonsynonymous mutations.

TCRdb itself ran the 5' RACE reads through MiXCR, one entry per CDR3 protein. The sample records just over 1,000 distinct CDR3 sequences, 20% to 25% being singletons. Antigens of these TCRs are unknown. Sequenced here: lung tumor tissue, sampled at surgery. These receptors were taken from a male donor with early-stage non-small cell lung cancer.

This clonotype has a handful of counts. This beta chain came through as a stray read in a library set up for alpha chains, and its size says little. The chain employs TRBV28 and TRBJ2-3; unclear D gene. The CDR3 is 18 amino acids. Trimming took off 2 bases at V and 2 bases at J, with 20 bases between the two ends. Germline V lookup: CDR1 MDHEN, CDR2 SYDVKM. Here the CDR3 DNA reads TGTGCCAGCAGTTTACCCCCTGTTGGAGATCAGGCCACAGATACGCAGTATTTT. It encodes CASSLPPVGDQATDTQYF.

About this clonotype: The library was prepared for alpha chains; this beta chain is a stray read, so its frequency means little. The chain employs TRBV29-1 and TRBJ2-2, with 9 bases lining up with TRBD1. Germline loops: CDR1 SQVTM, CDR2 ANQGSEA. V shed 5 bases and J 3 bases; nucleotides not matched to a gene: 13. This CDR3 comprises 17 residues. The DNA of the CDR3 is TGCAGCGTTCGATGGACAGGGGATTTTGAAGACACCGGGGAGCTGTTTTTT. As protein: CSVRWTGDFEDTGELFF.

A single count supports this clonotype. Germline is not matched at one junction end, which may reflect a read error. The library was built for alpha chains, so this beta chain is an off-target read and its size means little. The CDR3 loop is CASSLAQGRVQMF. The DNA for the CDR3 is TGTGCCAGCAGCTTAGCCCAGGGCAGGGTGCAAATGTTC. The chain is built from TRBV11-1 and TRBJ2-1, with TRBD1 as a possible D gene (5 bases). Germline CDR1 and CDR2: SGHAT and FQDESV (reference sequence). The length of the CDR3 is 13 residues.

This clonotype qualifies as large. Found in a library prepared for alpha chains, this beta chain is an off-target read, and its abundance has little meaning. This rearrangement joins TRBV20-1 to TRBJ2-7; possible D gene TRBD2, 5 bases. The CDR3 is made up of 8 amino acids. CDR1 and CDR2 (germline): DFQATT, SNEGSKA (reference sequence). CDR3 loop: CSPGEQYF. The CDR3 nucleotides read TGCAGCCCGGGGGAGCAGTACTTC.

This clonotype was observed a few times. This beta chain is a stray sequence in a library constructed for alpha chains; its clone size is not meaningful. The V call is TRBV28, the J call TRBJ2-7, with TRBD1 identical over 7 bases. Looked up from germline, CDR1 is MDHEN and CDR2 is SYDVKM. V was pared by 2 bases and J by 3 bases, with 19 bases of the junction left unmatched. This CDR3 comprises 19 residues. CDR3 residues: CASSLDGTGAGGHGYEQYF. Here the CDR3 DNA reads TGTGCCAGCAGTTTAGACGGTACCGGGGCAGGGGGTCATGGCTACGAGCAGTACTTC.

Of note for this clonotype: The library was prepared for alpha chains; this beta chain is a stray read, so its frequency means little. J is TRBJ2-5 and V is TRBV7-8; possibly TRBD2 for D (6 bases). Trimming removed 0 bases at V and 4 bases at J, with 18 bases between. The CDR3 covers 17 residues. Germline CDR1 and CDR2: SGHVS and FQNEAQ. The CDR3 DNA sequence: TGTGCCAGCAGCTTAGCTCTATTGGGGGGAGATGGAGAGACCCAGTACTTC. It is translated as CASSLALLGGDGETQYF.

This clonotype came up a few times. This beta chain slipped into a library made for alpha chains as a stray read, so its size is not meaningful. This chain connects TRBV9 to TRBJ2-3, with 7 bases identical to TRBD2. CDR1 is SGDLS and CDR2 is YYNGEE in the germline V gene. With V trimmed by 4 bases and J by 3 bases, 8 bases remained unmatched. The CDR3 totals 15 residues. DNA of the CDR3: TGTGCCAGCAGCCCCCAGAGCGGGATAACAGATACGCAGTATTTT. It encodes CASSPQSGITDTQYF.

In the case of this clonotype: A library prepared for alpha chains yielded this beta chain as an off-target read; its size is of little meaning. The chain links TRBV27 to TRBJ2-4; D might be TRBD2 (5 bases). The CDR3 runs 11 residues. The germline V gene has CDR1 MNHEY and CDR2 SMNVEV (reference sequence). V dropped 6 bases and J dropped 9 bases, with 9 bases sitting between them. CDR3 residues: CASRRRGIQYF. CDR3 bases: TGTGCCAGCAGGAGACGGGGCATTCAGTACTTC.

This clonotype is large (0.1 to 1%). Within a library made for alpha chains, this beta chain is off target, and its count is uninformative. V is TRBV12-3 or TRBV12-4 and J is TRBJ2-3; D is undetermined. The CDR3 is 14 residues long. V lost 3 bases to trimming and J lost 6 bases, with 13 bases between them. Written as DNA, the CDR3 is TGTGCCAGCAGTTTTGCAGTGTTCGGGGATACGCAGTATTTT. Translating it yields CASSFAVFGDTQYF.

Regarding this clonotype: This beta chain is an off-target read within a library intended for alpha chains, so its frequency means little. This sequence joins TRBV14 and TRBJ1-1; D perhaps matches TRBD1 (5 bases). The CDR3 spans 15 residues. V was trimmed by 0 bases and J by 1 base, leaving 9 bases between them. Germline V gene lookup returns CDR1 SGHDN and CDR2 FVKESK. DNA of the CDR3: TGTGCCAGCAGCCAAGATCGACAGAGGAACACTGAAGCTTTCTTT. This gives the protein CASSQDRQRNTEAFF.

This clonotype is large (0.1 to 1%) by share. In a library made to pick up alpha chains, this beta chain is a stray read with a size that means little. The rearrangement uses TRBV7-2 and TRBJ2-1, with 7 bases that match TRBD1. The CDR3 extends over 14 amino acids. CDR1 is SGHTA, CDR2 FQGNSA, per germline. The V segment lost 6 bases and the J segment 5 bases; nucleotides outside the gene matches: 7. The CDR3 sequence: CASRHTGTDNEQFF. In DNA, the CDR3 is TGTGCCAGCAGACATACCGGGACAGACAATGAGCAGTTCTTC.

As for this clonotype: For a library built for alpha chains, this beta chain is a stray read; little rests on its size. V is TRBV18 and J is TRBJ2-4; D gene uncertain. Germline V CDR1 and CDR2: KGHSH, LQKENI. The CDR3 totals 18 residues. V lost 3 bases, J lost 1 base, and 19 bases lay in between. CDR3: CASSPFFRRREAKNIQYF. The CDR3, as DNA: TGTGCCAGCTCACCCTTCTTTAGGAGACGCGAGGCCAAAAACATTCAGTACTTC. The variable domain in full, completed from reference TRBV18 and TRBJ2-4, reads NAGVMQNPRHLVRRRGQEARLRCSPMKGHSHVYWYRQLPEEGLKFMVYLQKENIIDESGMPKERFSAEFPKEGPSILRIQQVVRGDSAAYFCASSPFFRRREAKNIQYFGAGTRLSVL.

This clonotype turned up a few times. Little can be read into the size of this beta chain, an off-target read in a library designed for alpha chains. This chain links TRBV7-2 with TRBJ2-7; D is perhaps TRBD2 (5 bases). Germline V lookup: CDR1 SGHTA, CDR2 FQGNSA. This CDR3 has 14 residues. V was clipped by 1 base and J by 6 bases, with 13 bases between them. In DNA form, the CDR3 reads TGTGCCAGCAGCTTAGGGTGGGCGGCGGGCGAGCAGTACTTC. It codes for CASSLGWAAGEQYF.